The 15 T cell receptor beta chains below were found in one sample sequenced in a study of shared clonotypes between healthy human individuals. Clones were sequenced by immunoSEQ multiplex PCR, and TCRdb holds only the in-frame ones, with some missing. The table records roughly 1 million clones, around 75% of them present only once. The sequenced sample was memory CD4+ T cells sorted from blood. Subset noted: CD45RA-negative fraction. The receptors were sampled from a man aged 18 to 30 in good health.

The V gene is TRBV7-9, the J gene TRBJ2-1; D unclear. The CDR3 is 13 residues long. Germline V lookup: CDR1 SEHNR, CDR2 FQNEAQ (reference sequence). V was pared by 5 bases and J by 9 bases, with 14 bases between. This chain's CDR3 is CASSIITVGEQFF. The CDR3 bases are TGTGCCAGCAGCATAATCACAGTGGGTGAGCAGTTCTTC.

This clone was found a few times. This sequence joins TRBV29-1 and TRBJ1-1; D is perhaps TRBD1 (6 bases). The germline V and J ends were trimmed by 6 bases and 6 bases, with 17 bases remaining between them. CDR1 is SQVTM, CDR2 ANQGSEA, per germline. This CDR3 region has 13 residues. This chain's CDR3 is CSVARGGRAEAFF. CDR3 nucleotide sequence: TGCAGCGTAGCGAGAGGGGGAAGAGCTGAAGCTTTCTTT.

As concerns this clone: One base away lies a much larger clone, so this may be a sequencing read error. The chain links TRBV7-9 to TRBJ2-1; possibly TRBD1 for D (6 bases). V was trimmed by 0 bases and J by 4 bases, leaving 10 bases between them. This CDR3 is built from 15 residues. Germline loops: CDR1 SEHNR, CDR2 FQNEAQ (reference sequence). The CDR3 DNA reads TGTGCCAGCAGCTTAGCACAGGGAGCGTACAATGAGCAGTTCTTC. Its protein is CASSLAQGAYNEQFF.

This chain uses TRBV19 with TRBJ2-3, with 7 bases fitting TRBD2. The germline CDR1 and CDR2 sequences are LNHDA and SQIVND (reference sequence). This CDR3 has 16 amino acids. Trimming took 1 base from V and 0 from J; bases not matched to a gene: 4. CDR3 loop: CASSIVGGTSTDTQYF. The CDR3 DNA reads TGTGCCAGTAGTATAGTGGGGGGGACTAGCACAGATACGCAGTATTTT.

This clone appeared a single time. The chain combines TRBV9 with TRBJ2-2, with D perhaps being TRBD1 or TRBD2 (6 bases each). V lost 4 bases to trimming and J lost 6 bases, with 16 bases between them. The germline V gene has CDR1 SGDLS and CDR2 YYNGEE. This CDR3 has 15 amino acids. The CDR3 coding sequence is TGTGCCAGCAGCCCCCGACTAGGGGGGCCCGGGGAGCTGTTTTTT. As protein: CASSPRLGGPGELFF.

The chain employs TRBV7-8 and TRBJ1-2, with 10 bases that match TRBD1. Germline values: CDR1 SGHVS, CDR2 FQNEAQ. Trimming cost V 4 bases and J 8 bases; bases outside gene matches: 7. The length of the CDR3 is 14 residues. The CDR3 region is CASSSDGTGVGYTF. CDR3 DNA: TGTGCCAGCAGCTCTGACGGGACAGGGGTCGGCTACACCTTC.

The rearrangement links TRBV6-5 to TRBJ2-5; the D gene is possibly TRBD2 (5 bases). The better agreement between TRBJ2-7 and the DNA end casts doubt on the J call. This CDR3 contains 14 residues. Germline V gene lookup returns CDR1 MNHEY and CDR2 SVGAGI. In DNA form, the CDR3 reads TGTGCCAGCAACTCGGGAATTAGCTCCTACGAGCAGTACTTC. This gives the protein CASNSGISSYEQYF.

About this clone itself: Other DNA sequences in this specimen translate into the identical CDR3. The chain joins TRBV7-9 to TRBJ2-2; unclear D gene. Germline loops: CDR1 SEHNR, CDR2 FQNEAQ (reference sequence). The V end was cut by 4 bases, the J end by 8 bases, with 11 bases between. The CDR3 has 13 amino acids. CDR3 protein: CASSSQGAGELFF. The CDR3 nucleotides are TGTGCCAGCAGCTCGCAAGGAGCAGGGGAGCTGTTTTTT.

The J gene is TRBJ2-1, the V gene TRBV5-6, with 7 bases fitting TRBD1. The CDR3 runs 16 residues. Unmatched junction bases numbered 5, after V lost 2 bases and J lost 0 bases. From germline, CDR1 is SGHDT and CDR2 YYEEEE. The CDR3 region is CASSLMGQSSYNEQFF. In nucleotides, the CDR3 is TGTGCCAGCAGCTTAATGGGACAGAGCTCCTACAATGAGCAGTTCTTC. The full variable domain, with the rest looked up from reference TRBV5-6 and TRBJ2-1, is DAGVTQSPTHLIKTRGQQVTLRCSPKSGHDTVSWYQQALGQGPQFIFQYYEEEERQRGNFPDRFSGHQFPNYSSELNVNALLLGDSALYLCASSLMGQSSYNEQFFGPGTRLTVL.

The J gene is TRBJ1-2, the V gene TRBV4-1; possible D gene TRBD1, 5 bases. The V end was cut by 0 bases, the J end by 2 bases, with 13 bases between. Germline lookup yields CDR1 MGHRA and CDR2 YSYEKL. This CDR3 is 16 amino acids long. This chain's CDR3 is CASSQDRWGGNYGYTF. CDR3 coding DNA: TGCGCCAGCAGCCAAGATCGGTGGGGCGGAAACTATGGCTACACCTTC.

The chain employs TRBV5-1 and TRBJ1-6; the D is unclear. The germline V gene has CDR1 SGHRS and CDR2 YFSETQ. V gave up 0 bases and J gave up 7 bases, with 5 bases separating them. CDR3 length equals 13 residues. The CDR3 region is CASSLERNSPLHF. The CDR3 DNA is TGCGCCAGCAGCTTGGAACGGAATTCACCCCTCCACTTT.

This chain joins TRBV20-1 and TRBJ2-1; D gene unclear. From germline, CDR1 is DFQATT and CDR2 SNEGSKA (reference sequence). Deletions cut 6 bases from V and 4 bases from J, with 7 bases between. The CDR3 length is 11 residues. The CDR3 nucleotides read TGCAGTGCGTCAAGATACAATGAGCAGTTCTTC. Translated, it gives CSASRYNEQFF.

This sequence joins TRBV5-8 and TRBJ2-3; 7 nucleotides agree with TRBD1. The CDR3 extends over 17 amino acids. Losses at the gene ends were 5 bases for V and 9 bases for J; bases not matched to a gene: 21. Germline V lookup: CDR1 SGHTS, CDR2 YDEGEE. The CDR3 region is CASRSPPGTDNFNTQYF. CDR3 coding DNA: TGTGCCAGCAGGTCCCCGCCCGGGACAGACAACTTCAACACGCAGTATTTT.

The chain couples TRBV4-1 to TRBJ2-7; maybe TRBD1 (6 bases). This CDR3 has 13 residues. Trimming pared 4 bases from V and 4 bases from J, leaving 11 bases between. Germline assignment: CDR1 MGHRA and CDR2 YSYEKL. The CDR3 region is CASSRAQGYEQYF. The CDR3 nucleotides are TGCGCCAGCAGCCGAGCTCAGGGGTACGAGCAGTACTTC.

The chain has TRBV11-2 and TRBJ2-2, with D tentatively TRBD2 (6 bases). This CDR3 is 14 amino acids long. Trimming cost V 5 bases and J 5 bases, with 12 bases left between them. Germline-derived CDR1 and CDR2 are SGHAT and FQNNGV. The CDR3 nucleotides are TGTGCCAGCAGCACCCCGGCGGGGACCGGGGAGCTGTTTTTT. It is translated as CASSTPAGTGELFF. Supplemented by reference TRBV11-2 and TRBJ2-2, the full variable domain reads EAGVAQSPRYKIIEKRQSVAFWCNPISGHATLYWYQQILGQGPKLLIQFQNNGVVDDSQLPKDRFSAERLKGVDSTLKIQPAKLEDSAVYLCASSTPAGTGELFFGEGSRLTVL.